The 26 T cell receptor beta chains below were found in one sample sequenced in a study of early T cells in non-severe SARS-CoV-2 infection. Via MiXCR, TCRdb re-called the 5' RACE reads, giving one row per CDR3 protein. The repertoire includes around 60,000 distinct CDR3 sequences, around 11% of them detected once, and just under 3% sits in the top ten. The sequencing used whole blood, collected at baseline. Receptors were obtained from an adult who was a healthcare worker with PCR-confirmed SARS-CoV-2 infection or an uninfected control (not recorded which).

The rearrangement uses TRBV12-3 or TRBV12-4 and TRBJ2-7, with 10 bases fitting TRBD1. The V gene end was trimmed by 6 bases and the J gene end by 3 bases; junction bases not matched to a gene: 8. The CDR3 sequence is 15 residues long. For the CDR3, the DNA is TGTGCCAGCAGCTTGGACGGGACAGGGGTCTACGAGCAGTACTTC. This translates into CASSLDGTGVYEQYF.

The table lists this clonotype with a few counts. The V and J genes are TRBV6-6 and TRBJ2-7; D might be TRBD1 or TRBD2, each matching 6 bases. The V end was cut by 5 bases, the J end by 2 bases, with 10 bases between. CDR1 is MNHNY and CDR2 is SVGAGI in the germline V gene (reference sequence). The CDR3 covers 13 residues. For the CDR3, the DNA is TGTGCCAGCAGTAGGGGGGACACCTACGAGCAGTACTTC. It encodes CASSRGDTYEQYF.

This clonotype was seen more than once but under ten times. The chain employs TRBV7-2 and TRBJ1-1; D remains ambiguous. Trimming took off 2 bases at V and 6 bases at J, with 10 bases between the two ends. From germline, CDR1 is SGHTA and CDR2 FQGNSA. This CDR3 contains 13 residues. CDR3 amino acids: CASSLWGAAEAFF. The CDR3, as DNA: TGTGCCAGCAGCTTATGGGGTGCCGCTGAAGCTTTCTTT.

This rearrangement joins TRBV5-1 to TRBJ2-3; 10 bases match TRBD2. Looked up from germline, CDR1 is SGHRS and CDR2 is YFSETQ. Trimming cost V 2 bases and J 5 bases; bases outside gene matches: 2. The CDR3 spans 14 residues. CDR3 nucleotide sequence: TGCGCCAGCAGCTTAGCGGGGGGGCAAGATACGCAGTATTTT. Protein: CASSLAGGQDTQYF.

This clonotype showed up just a few times. The J gene is TRBJ2-5, the V gene TRBV19; a weak D match, TRBD1 (7 bases). Between the trimmed V and J ends, which lost 1 base and 2 bases, there was a span of 20 bases. Germline lookup yields CDR1 LNHDA and CDR2 SQIVND (reference sequence). The CDR3 is 18 amino acids. CDR3: CASSIVGARGTEQETQYF. CDR3 coding DNA: TGTGCCAGTAGTATAGTCGGGGCCCGCGGGACAGAACAAGAGACCCAGTACTTC.

This clonotype showed up many times. The gene calls are TRBV19 and TRBJ2-7; 12 positions agree with TRBD2. Germline CDR1 reads LNHDA; CDR2 reads SQIVND (reference sequence). Trimming cost V 6 bases and J 7 bases; bases outside gene matches: 10. The CDR3 loop spans 15 amino acids. The DNA for the CDR3 is TGTGCCAGTAGCGATTCTAGCGGGGGGGCCCAGGAGCAGTACTTC. It is translated as CASSDSSGGAQEQYF.

The chain carries TRBV7-2 and TRBJ2-5; possibly TRBD2 for D (6 bases). Germline CDR1 reads SGHTA; CDR2 reads FQGNSA. Trimming removed 5 bases from V and 4 bases from J, with 11 bases in between. This CDR3 region has 13 residues. The CDR3 region is CASSPQGGETQYF. In nucleotides, the CDR3 is TGTGCCAGCAGCCCCCAGGGAGGAGAGACCCAGTACTTC.

V gene TRBV10-3 combines with J gene TRBJ1-3; 8 bases are a match to TRBD1. With V trimmed by 8 bases and J by 5 bases, 11 bases remained unmatched. The CDR3 has 15 residues. CDR1 ENHRY and CDR2 SYGVKD come from the germline V gene. CDR3 sequence reads: CAIAGTGTGRNTIYF. As DNA, the CDR3 is TGTGCCATCGCTGGAACCGGGACAGGAAGAAACACCATATATTTT.

The CDR3: CSARVSPGEGLAGRSSYNEQFF. CDR3 bases: TGCAGTGCTAGAGTTTCCCCCGGCGAGGGACTAGCGGGGAGGAGCTCCTACAATGAGCAGTTCTTC. The V call is TRBV20-1, the J call TRBJ2-1, with TRBD2 identical over 13 bases. V gave up 1 base and J gave up 0 bases; unmatched junction bases: 18. CDR3 length: 22 residues. Germline CDR1 DFQATT, CDR2 SNEGSKA (reference sequence).

This clonotype showed up many times. The CDR3 loop reads CSVEEQDYGYTF. The CDR3 DNA sequence: TGCAGCGTTGAAGAGCAGGACTATGGCTACACCTTC. The V gene is TRBV29-1, the J gene TRBJ1-2; the D is unclear. Trimming took off 0 bases at V and 3 bases at J, with 5 bases between the two ends. The CDR3 has 12 amino acids. Germline assignment: CDR1 SQVTM and CDR2 ANQGSEA.

The V call is TRBV20-1, the J call TRBJ1-4; D is perhaps TRBD1 (5 bases). CDR3 length equals 13 residues. V shed 1 base and J shed 7 bases, with 10 bases lying between them. Germline loops: CDR1 DFQATT, CDR2 SNEGSKA (reference sequence). The CDR3 protein is CSARARVGEKLFF. The CDR3 coding sequence is TGCAGTGCTAGAGCCAGGGTTGGTGAAAAACTGTTTTTT.

J is TRBJ1-1 and V is TRBV3-1, with D possibly being TRBD1 (5 bases). The CDR3 has 15 residues. The ends were cut back, 4 bases at V and 0 bases at J, with 12 bases in the middle. Germline values: CDR1 LGHDT, CDR2 YNNKEL (reference sequence). DNA of the CDR3: TGTGCCAGCAGCCCTGATTGGGGGATGAACACTGAAGCTTTCTTT. Amino acid sequence: CASSPDWGMNTEAFF. The complete variable domain, with remaining parts taken from reference TRBV3-1 and TRBJ1-1, reads DTAVSQTPKYLVTQMGNDKSIKCEQNLGHDTMYWYKQDSKKFLKIMFSYNNKELIINETVPNRFSPKSPDKAHLNLHINSLELGDSAVYFCASSPDWGMNTEAFFGQGTRLTVV.

This clonotype showed up many times. The chain couples TRBV7-9 to TRBJ1-1, with 10 bases identical to TRBD1. V dropped 0 bases and J dropped 2; count of bases not matched to a gene: 9. Germline-derived CDR1 and CDR2 are SEHNR and FQNEAQ (reference sequence). This CDR3 is 18 amino acids long. CDR3 in DNA: TGTGCCAGCAGCTTAGCTTGGGACAGGGGAAAGCAAAACACTGAAGCTTTCTTT. Translated: CASSLAWDRGKQNTEAFF.

This clonotype appeared a few times. The J gene is TRBJ2-7, the V gene TRBV9; the D gene could be TRBD1 or TRBD2 (5 bases each). This CDR3 comprises 14 residues. Germline CDR1 SGDLS, CDR2 YYNGEE. V was shortened by 4 bases and J by 2 bases, with 13 bases between the two germline ends. CDR3 region: CASSPRDPPYEQYF. In DNA form, the CDR3 reads TGTGCCAGCAGCCCCCGGGACCCCCCCTACGAGCAGTACTTC.

The chain uses TRBV7-8 and TRBJ1-1; D possibly corresponds to TRBD1 (5 bases). CDR1 SGHVS and CDR2 FQNEAQ come from the germline V gene. V shed 3 bases and J shed 4 bases, with 12 bases lying between them. The CDR3 has 14 amino acids. This chain's CDR3 is CASSLRTGATEAFF. The CDR3 DNA reads as TGTGCCAGCAGCTTGAGGACCGGGGCCACTGAAGCTTTCTTT.

The table lists this clonotype with a few counts. The chain carries TRBV6-1 and TRBJ2-3, with 7 bases matching TRBD1. J gave up 0 bases and V 4 bases, and 7 bases lay outside the gene matches. This CDR3 is 16 amino acids long. Germline V CDR1 and CDR2: MNHNS, SASEGT. CDR3 protein: CASSVLQGSSTDTQYF. CDR3 bases: TGTGCCAGCAGTGTACTACAGGGGTCTAGCACAGATACGCAGTATTTT.

This clonotype appeared a few times. The chain couples TRBV20-1 to TRBJ1-6; a possible D gene is TRBD1 (6 bases). The CDR3 totals 16 residues. Germline V gives CDR1 DFQATT, CDR2 SNEGSKA (reference sequence). Trimming cost V 0 bases and J 13 bases, with 22 bases left between them. The CDR3 DNA sequence: TGCAGTGCTAGAGATGGTAGCGCGGGGCAGGGGCTGCCCCTCCACTTT. It specifies CSARDGSAGQGLPLHF.

The chain joins TRBV6-2 or TRBV6-3 to TRBJ1-1, with D maybe TRBD1 (6 bases). V shed 6 bases and J shed 2 bases, with 19 bases lying between them. The CDR3 has 16 residues. Germline CDR1 is MNHEY and CDR2 is SVGEGT. The CDR3 DNA reads as TGTGCCAGCAGACACACGGTGATACAGGGAAACACTGAAGCTTTCTTT. Translated, it gives CASRHTVIQGNTEAFF.

V and J are TRBV7-2 and TRBJ2-5, with D perhaps matching TRBD1 (6 bases). The CDR3 extends over 15 amino acids. Trimming took 2 bases from V and 2 from J, leaving 12 bases between them. CDR1 and CDR2 from the germline V gene are SGHTA and FQGNSA. The CDR3 loop reads CASSLPGAPQETQYF. Here the CDR3 DNA reads TGTGCCAGCAGCTTACCAGGGGCCCCGCAAGAGACCCAGTACTTC. The variable domain in full, with the rest retrieved from reference TRBV7-2 and TRBJ2-5, is GAGVSQSPSNKVTEKGKDVELRCDPISGHTALYWYRQSLGQGLEFLIYFQGNSAPDKSGLPSDRFSAERTGGSVSTLTIQRTQQEDSAVYLCASSLPGAPQETQYFGPGTRLLVL.

The chain uses TRBV29-1 and TRBJ2-5; 7 bases fit TRBD1. This CDR3 is 12 amino acids long. Germline CDR1 is SQVTM and CDR2 is ANQGSEA. The V and J ends lost 4 bases and 4 bases, in that order; junction bases with no gene match: 3. The CDR3 sequence: CSVGDRAETQYF. In DNA form, the CDR3 reads TGCAGCGTTGGAGACAGGGCAGAGACCCAGTACTTC.

V is TRBV11-2 and J is TRBJ2-3, with a tentative D call TRBD1 (6 bases). Germline V CDR1 and CDR2: SGHAT, FQNNGV. With 4 bases removed from V and 0 bases from J, the gap between germline ends came to 20 bases. The CDR3 is 18 residues long. The CDR3 here is CASSSTPWTVASTDTQYF. CDR3 in DNA: TGTGCCAGCAGCTCGACCCCGTGGACAGTTGCTAGCACAGATACGCAGTATTTT.

This clonotype occurred a few times. The V and J genes are TRBV9 and TRBJ2-3; 8 positions match TRBD2. J lost 5 bases, V lost 4 bases, and 12 bases had no gene match. The CDR3 consists of 16 residues. Germline V CDR1 and CDR2: SGDLS, YYNGEE. CDR3 residues: CASSPSGGPLLDTQYF. DNA of the CDR3: TGTGCCAGCAGCCCTTCGGGGGGGCCCTTGTTAGATACGCAGTATTTT. The full variable domain, completed using reference TRBV9 and TRBJ2-3, is DSGVTQTPKHLITATGQRVTLRCSPRSGDLSVYWYQQSLDQGLQFLIQYYNGEERAKGNILERFSAQQFPDLHSELNLSSLELGDSALYFCASSPSGGPLLDTQYFGPGTRLTVL.

The chain employs TRBV3-1 and TRBJ2-1, with a tentative D call TRBD2 (7 bases). Germline lookup yields CDR1 LGHDT and CDR2 YNNKEL (reference sequence). CDR3 length equals 15 residues. The germline V and J ends were trimmed by 1 base and 6 bases, with 13 bases remaining between them. The CDR3, as DNA: TGTGCCAGCAGCCAAGGGGCGGGGGCAAGCAATGAGCAGTTCTTC. It yields the protein CASSQGAGASNEQFF.

This clonotype was counted only a few times. V is TRBV5-6 and J is TRBJ1-4; D uncertain. Per the germline V gene, CDR1 is SGHDT and CDR2 is YYEEEE. CDR3 length: 13 amino acids. V was clipped by 2 bases and J by 2 bases, with 4 bases between them. The CDR3 coding sequence is TGTGCCAGCAGCTTCCTCACTAATGAAAAACTGTTTTTT. This codes for CASSFLTNEKLFF. The complete variable domain, with remaining parts taken from reference TRBV5-6 and TRBJ1-4, reads DAGVTQSPTHLIKTRGQQVTLRCSPKSGHDTVSWYQQALGQGPQFIFQYYEEEERQRGNFPDRFSGHQFPNYSSELNVNALLLGDSALYLCASSFLTNEKLFFGSGTQLSVL.

The rearrangement links TRBV19 to TRBJ2-3, with D possibly being TRBD1 (5 bases). The V gene lost 3 bases and the J gene lost 4 bases, with 11 bases spanning the gap. From germline, CDR1 is LNHDA and CDR2 SQIVND (reference sequence). This CDR3 comprises 14 residues. CDR3 DNA: TGTGCCAGTAGTATTCTCGACAGACCAGATACGCAGTATTTT. It specifies CASSILDRPDTQYF.

This clonotype has only a few counts. This chain connects TRBV14 to TRBJ1-1; D unclear. The CDR3 totals 13 residues. The V and J ends lost 6 bases and 0 bases respectively, with 8 bases between them. The germline CDR1 and CDR2 sequences are SGHDN and FVKESK. The CDR3 sequence is CASRYHVNTEAFF. CDR3 in DNA: TGTGCCAGCAGGTATCACGTGAACACTGAAGCTTTCTTT.